This TCR beta chain was obtained from a study of T cells in Graves' hyperthyroidism and ophthalmopathy. Whole-study context: Blood from the periphery was taken at initial diagnosis, before any treatment.

Trimming stripped 2 bases from V and 6 bases from J, with 7 bases between. This CDR3 has 13 amino acids. Germline CDR1 MNHNS, CDR2 SASEGT. In its sample, this clonotype was seen many times. Exclusion followed for patients with uncontrolled infection, other autoimmune disease, pregnancy or lactation. Every diagnosis used clinical symptoms, serum thyroxine and TRAb, thyroid ultrasound and orbital computed tomography. Cells are PBMCs isolated from more than 8.5 ml of fresh blood. There were TCR beta CDR3 regions amplified from RNA transcripts. Initially, a first-round RT-PCR of the TCR CDR3 employed the HTBI primer set. MiXCR was run by TCRdb on the multiplex PCR reads, yielding one entry per CDR3 protein. The profile shows under 650,000 distinct CDR3 sequences, around 16% of them singletons.

The sequence derives from a woman between 25 and 40 years old with Graves' hyperthyroidism. The chain links TRBV6-1 to TRBJ2-2; D gene unclear. The sequenced sample was blood. Here the CDR3 DNA reads TGTGCCAGCAGTGAAAACGGTTCCGGGGAGCTGTTTTTT. Its translation is CASSENGSGELFF.